These T cell receptor beta chains were read from a single sample in a study of T cell changes during pregnancy in multiple sclerosis. Sequencing used immunoSEQ multiplex PCR; TCRdb keeps in-frame clones, though not all of them. Of about 68,000 clones in the sample, roughly nine tenths were seen once. Sequencing used peripheral blood, obtained in the second trimester of pregnancy. The source is a female donor in good health, enrolled as a control in a pregnancy study. Both conserved end residues are part of each CDR3. D genes are given only for firm matches. Expanded clones are given a class, and other clones once, few, many or no size at all.

J gene,CDR3 length,clone size,D gene,V gene,CDR3 protein,CDR3 DNA
TRBJ2-3,16,.,TRBD1,TRBV5-4,CASSLADRGRTDTQYF,TGTGCCAGCAGCTTGGCGGACAGGGGGCGCACAGATACGCAGTATTTT
TRBJ2-7,15,.,.,TRBV30,CAWSVSGWGAYEQYF,TGTGCCTGGAGTGTCAGCGGGTGGGGCGCCTACGAGCAGTACTTC
TRBJ2-7,12,.,.,TRBV7-8,CASSLARDEQYF,TGTGCCAGCAGCTTAGCCAGGGACGAGCAGTACTTC
TRBJ1-4,14,.,.,TRBV6-5,CASTPSAYNEKLFF,TGTGCCAGCACCCCAAGTGCCTATAATGAAAAACTGTTTTTT
TRBJ2-3,14,.,.,TRBV2,CASGRDRRTDTQYF,TGTGCCAGCGGGAGGGACAGGAGAACAGATACGCAGTATTTT
TRBJ2-1,15,.,TRBD2,TRBV30,CAWRTLAGARNEQFF,TGTGCCTGGAGGACACTAGCGGGAGCGCGGAATGAGCAGTTCTTC
TRBJ2-3,16,.,TRBD2,TRBV6-6,CASSTGLAGATDTQYF,TGTGCCAGCAGTACCGGACTAGCGGGGGCCACAGATACGCAGTATTTT
TRBJ2-1,21,.,.,TRBV21-1,CATRTGSNGGLTMMAYNEQFF,TGTGCCACCAGGACAGGTTCCAACGGCGGGCTTACAATGATGGCTTACAATGAGCAGTTCTTC
TRBJ2-6,16,.,TRBD1,TRBV15,CATSSNRGSGANVLTF,TGTGCCACCAGCAGCAACAGGGGCTCTGGGGCCAACGTCCTGACTTTC
TRBJ1-1,18,once,.,TRBV19,CASSIGSGRGGVNTEAFF,TGTGCCAGTAGTATAGGATCGGGAAGGGGGGGAGTGAACACTGAAGCTTTCTTT
TRBJ1-4,14,.,.,TRBV4-1,CASSQAYRDEKLFF,TGCGCCAGCAGCCAAGCATACAGGGATGAAAAACTGTTTTTT
TRBJ2-7,17,.,TRBD2,TRBV28,CASSTTSGRYFAYEQYF,TGTGCCAGCAGCACAACTAGCGGGAGATATTTCGCCTACGAGCAGTACTTC
TRBJ2-5,13,.,.,TRBV15,CATSREREETQYF,TGTGCCACCAGCAGAGAAAGAGAAGAGACCCAGTACTTC
TRBJ2-3,14,.,.,TRBV30,CAWCQSTSTDTQYF,TGTGCCTGGTGCCAAAGCACTAGCACAGATACGCAGTATTTT
TRBJ1-1,15,.,TRBD1,TRBV27,CASSFPGTGHTEAFF,TGTGCCAGCAGTTTTCCGGGGACAGGGCACACTGAAGCTTTCTTT
TRBJ1-4,16,.,TRBD1,TRBV18,CASSPRTGALNEKLFF,TGTGCCAGCTCACCAAGAACAGGGGCTCTTAATGAAAAACTGTTTTTT
TRBJ2-2,14,.,.,TRBV18,CASSKVEYAGELFF,TGTGCCAGCTCAAAGGTGGAGTACGCCGGGGAGCTGTTTTTT
TRBJ2-3,14,.,TRBD2,TRBV6-5,CASRGLAGTDTQYF,TGTGCCAGCCGGGGACTAGCGGGGACAGATACGCAGTATTTT
TRBJ1-5,17,.,.,TRBV5-5,CASSYNLQGAGNQPQHF,TGTGCCAGCAGCTACAACCTTCAGGGTGCGGGCAATCAGCCCCAGCATTTT
TRBJ2-3,17,.,TRBD1,TRBV7-9,CASSARPGQGRTDTQYF,TGTGCCAGCAGCGCTCGCCCGGGACAGGGCCGCACAGATACGCAGTATTTT
TRBJ2-1,13,once,.,TRBV7-6,CASSSGEYNEQFF,TGTGCCAGCAGCTCCGGGGAATACAATGAGCAGTTCTTC
TRBJ1-1,11,.,.,TRBV10-3,CAISDGPEAFF,TGTGCCATCAGTGACGGTCCAGAAGCTTTCTTT
TRBJ1-5,17,.,TRBD1,TRBV7-9,CASSSRLGGESNQPQHF,TGTGCCAGCAGCTCCCGGCTAGGGGGCGAAAGCAATCAGCCCCAGCATTTT
TRBJ2-3,16,.,TRBD2,TRBV7-6,CASSSRTSGRGDTQYF,TGTGCCAGCAGTAGCCGGACTAGCGGGAGGGGGGATACGCAGTATTTT
TRBJ2-4,17,.,TRBD2,TRBV6-9,CASRGTSGEGAKNIQYF,TGTGCCAGCAGGGGGACTAGCGGTGAAGGGGCCAAAAACATTCAGTACTTC
TRBJ1-2,15,.,.,TRBV27,CASSLFPTDNYGYTF,TGTGCCAGCAGTTTATTTCCGACAGACAACTATGGCTACACCTTC
TRBJ1-5,14,.,TRBD1,TRBV28,CASTLTGKGQPQHF,TGTGCCAGCACCTTGACAGGGAAGGGACAGCCCCAGCATTTT
TRBJ1-2,13,.,.,TRBV6-1,CASSDGQLYGYTF,TGTGCCAGCAGTGATGGGCAGCTCTATGGCTACACCTTC
TRBJ2-1,14,.,.,TRBV9,CASSVGGTGNEQFF,TGTGCCAGCAGCGTAGGGGGGACTGGGAATGAGCAGTTCTTC
TRBJ2-1,17,.,TRBD2,TRBV5-6,CASSSGLAGGIHNEQFF,TGTGCCAGCAGCTCAGGACTAGCGGGAGGGATCCACAATGAGCAGTTCTTC
TRBJ1-1,14,.,.,TRBV11-2,CASSSVQGRPEAFF,TGTGCCAGCAGCTCGGTTCAGGGTCGGCCTGAAGCTTTCTTT